Listed below are T cell receptor beta chains from one sample, sequenced in a study of regulatory T cells in long-lasting Graves disease. Using its own MiXCR run on the multiplex PCR reads, TCRdb lists one record per CDR3 protein. The sample lists about 430,000 distinct CDR3 sequences; 21% were seen once. The sample was peripheral blood mononuclear cells (PBMCs), taken when the disease was refractory, from a patient treated with antithyroid drugs. The receptors come from a female donor with Graves disease. Both conserved end residues are part of each CDR3. The order of the fields is J gene, D gene, CDR3 length, clone size, V gene, CDR3 protein, CDR3 DNA. D genes are given only for firm matches. Some rows mark clone size as missing; the rest say once, few, many or name a class of expanded clone.

J gene: TRBJ2-4; D gene: TRBD2; CDR3 length: 16; clone size: -; V gene: TRBV7-2; CDR3 protein: CASSLEGAGALNIQYF; CDR3 DNA: TGTGCCAGCAGCTTAGAGGGAGCGGGAGCGCTGAACATTCAGTACTTC
J gene: TRBJ1-1; D gene: -; CDR3 length: 18; clone size: -; V gene: TRBV5-1; CDR3 protein: CASSLATLGAGGALRAFF; CDR3 DNA: TGCGCCAGCAGCTTGGCGACCCTGGGCGCCGGCGGGGCACTGCGGGCTTTCTTT
J gene: TRBJ1-2; D gene: -; CDR3 length: 14; clone size: few; V gene: TRBV5-6; CDR3 protein: CASSSGRSNYGYTF; CDR3 DNA: TGTGCCAGCAGCTCGGGAAGGTCAAACTATGGCTACACCTTC
J gene: TRBJ2-4; D gene: -; CDR3 length: 13; clone size: few; V gene: TRBV11-2; CDR3 protein: CASSIEQGNIQYF; CDR3 DNA: TGTGCCAGCAGCATCGAACAGGGAAACATTCAGTACTTC
J gene: TRBJ1-1; D gene: TRBD1; CDR3 length: 14; clone size: many; V gene: TRBV27; CDR3 protein: CASSLRDRNTEAFF; CDR3 DNA: TGTGCCAGCAGTTTAAGGGACAGAAACACTGAAGCTTTCTTT
J gene: TRBJ2-7; D gene: TRBD2; CDR3 length: 14; clone size: many; V gene: TRBV12-3/TRBV12-4; CDR3 protein: CASSSWTSGREQYF; CDR3 DNA: TGTGCCAGCAGTTCTTGGACTAGCGGGAGGGAGCAGTACTTC
J gene: TRBJ2-2; D gene: -; CDR3 length: 12; clone size: many; V gene: TRBV2; CDR3 protein: CASRPIAGELFF; CDR3 DNA: TGTGCCTCACGACCGATTGCCGGGGAGCTGTTTTTT
J gene: TRBJ2-7; D gene: TRBD1; CDR3 length: 13; clone size: many; V gene: TRBV28; CDR3 protein: CASSSGGSGEQYF; CDR3 DNA: TGTGCCAGCAGCTCAGGGGGCTCAGGAGAGCAGTACTTC
J gene: TRBJ2-7; D gene: -; CDR3 length: 13; clone size: few; V gene: TRBV6-1; CDR3 protein: CASSEARDYEQYF; CDR3 DNA: TGTGCCAGCAGTGAAGCTAGAGATTACGAGCAGTACTTC
J gene: TRBJ1-4; D gene: TRBD1; CDR3 length: 14; clone size: -; V gene: TRBV19; CDR3 protein: CASMDRGVGEKLFF; CDR3 DNA: TGTGCCAGTATGGACAGGGGCGTTGGTGAAAAACTGTTTTTT
J gene: TRBJ2-7; D gene: -; CDR3 length: 13; clone size: many; V gene: TRBV2; CDR3 protein: CASRFGYPYEQYF; CDR3 DNA: TGTGCCAGCAGATTCGGCTATCCCTACGAGCAGTACTTC
J gene: TRBJ1-1; D gene: TRBD1; CDR3 length: 15; clone size: -; V gene: TRBV19; CDR3 protein: CASSISTGGNTEAFF; CDR3 DNA: TGTGCCAGTAGTATTTCCACAGGGGGGAACACTGAAGCTTTCTTT
J gene: TRBJ2-3; D gene: -; CDR3 length: 11; clone size: few; V gene: TRBV28; CDR3 protein: CASCTTDTQYF; CDR3 DNA: TGTGCCAGCTGCACCACAGATACGCAGTATTTT
J gene: TRBJ1-2; D gene: -; CDR3 length: 11; clone size: -; V gene: TRBV29-1; CDR3 protein: CSAIGQSGYTF; CDR3 DNA: TGCAGCGCCATAGGTCAGTCCGGCTACACCTTC
J gene: TRBJ2-1; D gene: -; CDR3 length: 12; clone size: -; V gene: TRBV12-3/TRBV12-4; CDR3 protein: CASSFEGSGQIF; CDR3 DNA: TGTGCCAGCAGCTTCGAGGGCAGCGGGCAGATCTTC
J gene: TRBJ1-4; D gene: -; CDR3 length: 13; clone size: -; V gene: TRBV30; CDR3 protein: CAWSTGTVEKLFF; CDR3 DNA: TGTGCCTGGAGTACCGGGACGGTTGAAAAACTGTTTTTT
J gene: TRBJ2-7; D gene: -; CDR3 length: 13; clone size: -; V gene: TRBV19; CDR3 protein: CASTEGATYEQYF; CDR3 DNA: TGTGCCAGTACGGAGGGGGCAACCTACGAGCAGTACTTC
J gene: TRBJ1-4; D gene: -; CDR3 length: 12; clone size: -; V gene: TRBV27; CDR3 protein: CASRGSEEKLFF; CDR3 DNA: TGTGCCAGCAGGGGGTCGGAGGAAAAACTGTTTTTT
J gene: TRBJ2-2; D gene: -; CDR3 length: 11; clone size: few; V gene: TRBV30; CDR3 protein: CAWSPTGELFF; CDR3 DNA: TGTGCCTGGAGCCCAACCGGGGAGCTGTTTTTT
J gene: TRBJ2-5; D gene: TRBD2; CDR3 length: 14; clone size: many; V gene: TRBV7-8; CDR3 protein: CASSITSGQETQYF; CDR3 DNA: TGTGCCAGCAGCATTACTAGCGGCCAAGAGACCCAGTACTTC
J gene: TRBJ2-6; D gene: -; CDR3 length: 15; clone size: -; V gene: TRBV3-1; CDR3 protein: CASSTTRSGANVLTF; CDR3 DNA: TGTGCCAGCAGTACTACCCGCTCTGGGGCCAACGTCCTGACTTTC
J gene: TRBJ2-3; D gene: -; CDR3 length: 15; clone size: -; V gene: TRBV12-3/TRBV12-4; CDR3 protein: CASSPGPRWTDTQYF; CDR3 DNA: TGTGCCAGCAGTCCCGGTCCCAGATGGACAGATACGCAGTATTTT
J gene: TRBJ2-5; D gene: TRBD2; CDR3 length: 14; clone size: many; V gene: TRBV7-2; CDR3 protein: CASSFYSGGETQYF; CDR3 DNA: TGTGCCAGCAGCTTTTATTCGGGGGGGGAGACCCAGTACTTC
J gene: TRBJ2-2; D gene: TRBD1; CDR3 length: 15; clone size: many; V gene: TRBV28; CDR3 protein: CASSGQGAGTGELFF; CDR3 DNA: TGTGCCAGCAGCGGACAGGGGGCGGGCACCGGGGAGCTGTTTTTT
J gene: TRBJ1-5; D gene: TRBD1; CDR3 length: 13; clone size: -; V gene: TRBV20-1; CDR3 protein: CSVSPYRGQPQHF; CDR3 DNA: TGCAGTGTTAGCCCGTACAGGGGCCAGCCCCAGCATTTT
J gene: TRBJ2-7; D gene: TRBD2; CDR3 length: 16; clone size: few; V gene: TRBV15; CDR3 protein: CATSRDLSGRAGEQYF; CDR3 DNA: TGTGCCACCAGCAGAGATTTGAGCGGGAGGGCCGGTGAGCAGTACTTC
J gene: TRBJ2-7; D gene: -; CDR3 length: 15; clone size: many; V gene: TRBV6-1; CDR3 protein: CASSEATGGGGEQYF; CDR3 DNA: TGTGCCAGCAGTGAAGCCACGGGAGGGGGCGGCGAGCAGTACTTC
J gene: TRBJ2-2; D gene: -; CDR3 length: 12; clone size: few; V gene: TRBV19; CDR3 protein: CASSVRPGELFF; CDR3 DNA: TGTGCCAGTAGTGTAAGGCCCGGGGAGCTGTTTTTT
J gene: TRBJ2-7; D gene: -; CDR3 length: 16; clone size: many; V gene: TRBV11-2; CDR3 protein: CASSPLSQPRTYEQYF; CDR3 DNA: TGTGCCAGCAGCCCCCTGAGCCAGCCGCGTACCTACGAGCAGTACTTC
J gene: TRBJ1-4; D gene: -; CDR3 length: 14; clone size: -; V gene: TRBV5-6; CDR3 protein: CASSQQGSGEKLFF; CDR3 DNA: TGTGCCAGCAGCCAGCAGGGGTCCGGTGAAAAACTGTTTTTT
J gene: TRBJ1-4; D gene: -; CDR3 length: 15; clone size: few; V gene: TRBV20-1; CDR3 protein: CSARPGPATNEKLFF; CDR3 DNA: TGCAGTGCTAGACCGGGCCCCGCAACTAATGAAAAACTGTTTTTT
J gene: TRBJ1-4; D gene: -; CDR3 length: 14; clone size: many; V gene: TRBV5-1; CDR3 protein: CASRSGHHTEKLFF; CDR3 DNA: TGCGCCAGCAGGTCGGGACACCACACTGAAAAACTGTTTTTT
J gene: TRBJ2-7; D gene: TRBD2; CDR3 length: 17; clone size: many; V gene: TRBV7-9; CDR3 protein: CASSPFPGRAPSYEQYF; CDR3 DNA: TGTGCCAGCAGCCCCTTCCCCGGGAGGGCCCCCTCCTACGAGCAGTACTTC
J gene: TRBJ1-1; D gene: -; CDR3 length: 14; clone size: -; V gene: TRBV13; CDR3 protein: CASSREGVGTEAFF; CDR3 DNA: TGTGCCAGCAGCCGCGAAGGGGTTGGCACTGAAGCTTTCTTT
J gene: TRBJ2-7; D gene: TRBD2; CDR3 length: 16; clone size: -; V gene: TRBV4-1; CDR3 protein: CASSQEGRGSSDEQYF; CDR3 DNA: TGCGCCAGCAGCCAAGAAGGGCGGGGGAGCAGTGACGAGCAGTACTTC
J gene: TRBJ1-5; D gene: -; CDR3 length: 10; clone size: many; V gene: TRBV28; CDR3 protein: CASGYQPQHF; CDR3 DNA: TGTGCCAGCGGATATCAGCCCCAGCATTTT
J gene: TRBJ1-1; D gene: -; CDR3 length: 14; clone size: -; V gene: TRBV25-1; CDR3 protein: CASTGWGMNTEAFF; CDR3 DNA: TGTGCCAGCACCGGCTGGGGTATGAACACTGAAGCTTTCTTT
J gene: TRBJ1-5; D gene: -; CDR3 length: 17; clone size: many; V gene: TRBV28; CDR3 protein: CASSSSPWGLGNQPQHF; CDR3 DNA: TGTGCCAGCAGTTCGTCCCCTTGGGGGCTGGGCAATCAGCCCCAGCATTTT
J gene: TRBJ2-6; D gene: -; CDR3 length: 18; clone size: -; V gene: TRBV18; CDR3 protein: CASSLRTGKEAGANVLTF; CDR3 DNA: TGTGCCAGCTCCCTCCGAACAGGTAAAGAAGCTGGGGCCAACGTCCTGACTTTC
J gene: TRBJ1-1; D gene: TRBD1; CDR3 length: 16; clone size: -; V gene: TRBV19; CDR3 protein: CASSIGRGPSPTEAFF; CDR3 DNA: TGTGCCAGTAGTATAGGCAGGGGGCCTTCCCCCACTGAAGCTTTCTTT
J gene: TRBJ1-1; D gene: -; CDR3 length: 13; clone size: once; V gene: TRBV9; CDR3 protein: CASSVDTYTEAFF; CDR3 DNA: TGTGCCAGCAGCGTAGACACTTACACTGAAGCTTTCTTT
J gene: TRBJ2-2; D gene: -; CDR3 length: 14; clone size: many; V gene: TRBV11-2; CDR3 protein: CASSLVGYTGELFF; CDR3 DNA: TGTGCCAGCAGCTTAGTGGGATACACCGGGGAGCTGTTTTTT
J gene: TRBJ2-7; D gene: TRBD2; CDR3 length: 14; clone size: -; V gene: TRBV20-1; CDR3 protein: CSALAGTNSYEQYF; CDR3 DNA: TGCAGTGCTTTAGCGGGGACTAATTCCTACGAGCAGTACTTC
J gene: TRBJ1-2; D gene: -; CDR3 length: 15; clone size: -; V gene: TRBV13; CDR3 protein: CASSFVTGIMVRYTF; CDR3 DNA: TGTGCCAGCAGCTTTGTAACAGGAATTATGGTTCGCTACACCTTC
J gene: TRBJ1-2; D gene: TRBD1; CDR3 length: 12; clone size: -; V gene: TRBV30; CDR3 protein: CAWSSGGDGYTF; CDR3 DNA: TGTGCCTGGAGTTCAGGGGGCGATGGCTACACCTTC
J gene: TRBJ2-7; D gene: TRBD2; CDR3 length: 14; clone size: many; V gene: TRBV28; CDR3 protein: CASSPSGTTFEQYF; CDR3 DNA: TGTGCCAGCAGTCCTTCCGGGACTACCTTCGAGCAGTACTTC